The next 22 T cell receptor beta chains were all read from a single sample in a study of T-cell reconstitution after alpha-beta-depleted transplantation in children. The library targeted TCRbeta and was prepared with unique molecular identifiers. TCRdb used MiXCR to reprocess the PCR reads, holding one entry per CDR3 protein. Altogether 670,000 or so distinct CDR3 sequences are present, around 14% being singletons, with the ten largest covering around 0.79%. This specimen was PBMCs, taken before TCRalphabeta/CD19-depleted stem cell transplant. These receptors were taken from a girl aged 2 to 9 with congenital amegakaryocytic thrombocytopenia, due to receive a stem cell transplant.

This clonotype was seen repeatedly, ten times or more. This sequence joins TRBV20-1 and TRBJ2-5, with 7 bases matching TRBD1. This CDR3 is 15 amino acids long. Germline V gene sequence: CDR1 DFQATT, CDR2 SNEGSKA (reference sequence). Unmatched junction bases numbered 6, after V lost 2 bases and J lost 0 bases. CDR3 bases: TGCAGTGCTAGAAAACCGGGACAGCACCAAGAGACCCAGTACTTC. This encodes CSARKPGQHQETQYF.

This clonotype has a handful of counts. This chain links TRBV11-2 with TRBJ2-5; 8 nucleotides align to TRBD1. The CDR3 totals 14 residues. Trimming at V came to 7 bases and at J to 1 base, leaving 5 bases not matched to a gene. CDR1 is SGHAT, CDR2 FQNNGV, per germline. As DNA, the CDR3 is TGTGCCAGCATCACCGGGACAGGCCAAGAGACCCAGTACTTC. This gives the protein CASITGTGQETQYF.

This clonotype was picked up a small number of times. The J gene is TRBJ2-7, the V gene TRBV12-3 or TRBV12-4, with 10 bases aligning to TRBD2. The CDR3 is 15 amino acids. The V and J ends lost 5 bases and 2 bases, in that order; junction bases with no gene match: 6. In nucleotides, the CDR3 is TGTGCCAGCAGTACCGGACTAGCGGTAACCTACGAGCAGTACTTC. Residues: CASSTGLAVTYEQYF.

This clonotype was found many times. The genes are TRBV29-1 and TRBJ1-5, with a weak D call TRBD1 (6 bases). Trimming removed 3 bases at V and 7 bases at J, with 13 bases between. This CDR3 region has 13 residues. Germline CDR1 SQVTM, CDR2 ANQGSEA. The CDR3 reads CSVEMGGGQPQHF. As DNA, the CDR3 is TGCAGCGTTGAGATGGGGGGCGGACAGCCCCAGCATTTT.

This clonotype was counted only a few times. The chain combines TRBV12-3 or TRBV12-4 with TRBJ2-1; D is possibly TRBD1 (6 bases). This CDR3 is built from 16 residues. Trimming took off 7 bases at V and 2 bases at J, with 18 bases between the two ends. CDR3 nucleotides: TGTGCCAGCATTCTCGGATGGACAGCTCCCTACAATGAGCAGTTCTTC. This gives the protein CASILGWTAPYNEQFF.

V gene TRBV12-3 or TRBV12-4 combines with J gene TRBJ2-1; possibly TRBD2 for D (6 bases). The CDR3 length is 14 residues. The germline V and J ends were trimmed by 6 bases and 0 bases, with 9 bases remaining between them. The CDR3 spells CASSPSDSYNEQFF. In DNA form, the CDR3 reads TGTGCCAGCAGCCCTAGCGACTCCTACAATGAGCAGTTCTTC.

The chain links TRBV11-2 to TRBJ2-2; D perhaps matches TRBD1 (6 bases). Germline loops: CDR1 SGHAT, CDR2 FQNNGV. Deletions cut 1 base from V and 0 bases from J, with 12 bases between. The CDR3 is 17 amino acids. CDR3 sequence reads: CASSLVLAGANTGELFF. The CDR3 DNA reads TGTGCCAGCAGCTTAGTTCTCGCAGGGGCGAACACCGGGGAGCTGTTTTTT.

This clonotype was counted many times. This chain links TRBV6-5 with TRBJ2-7; D perhaps matches TRBD2 (5 bases). The CDR3 runs to 12 residues. Trimming left V 6 bases short and J 5 bases short, with 11 bases between. Germline CDR1 reads MNHEY; CDR2 reads SVGAGI. CDR3 sequence: CASSSLADEQYF. The CDR3 region has the DNA TGTGCCAGCAGCAGTCTAGCCGACGAGCAGTACTTC.

This chain joins TRBV20-1 and TRBJ2-7; 8 bases match TRBD1. Trimming at V came to 0 bases and at J to 2 bases, leaving 6 bases not matched to a gene. Germline values: CDR1 DFQATT, CDR2 SNEGSKA (reference sequence). The CDR3 spans 15 residues. In nucleotides, the CDR3 is TGCAGTGCTAGAGATCTACCACAGGGGGCCTACGAGCAGTACTTC. As protein: CSARDLPQGAYEQYF.

In this sample, this clonotype turned up a few times. The chain uses TRBV5-6 and TRBJ1-5; 8 bases are a match to TRBD1. After removal of 0 bases from V and 11 bases from J, the junction contained 4 bases not matched to a gene. CDR1 and CDR2 from the germline V gene are SGHDT and YYEEEE. This CDR3 has 13 residues. The CDR3 reads CASSLARTGSQHF. In DNA, the CDR3 is TGTGCCAGCAGCTTGGCCCGGACAGGGTCCCAGCATTTT.

The chain is built from TRBV5-5 and TRBJ2-3; 12 nucleotides match TRBD2. This CDR3 has 16 amino acids. Per germline, CDR1 SGHKS and CDR2 YYEKEE (reference sequence). After removal of 4 bases from V and 2 bases from J, the junction contained 5 bases not matched to a gene. CDR3 coding DNA: TGTGCCAGCAGCCGCGGACTAGCGGGAACCACAGATACGCAGTATTTT. Translated, it gives CASSRGLAGTTDTQYF.

In its sample, this clonotype was seen many times. The chain joins TRBV27 to TRBJ2-7, with D possibly being TRBD1 or TRBD2 (5 bases each). The germline V gene has CDR1 MNHEY and CDR2 SMNVEV (reference sequence). The CDR3 loop spans 17 amino acids. The V end was cut by 7 bases, the J end by 2 bases, with 24 bases between. The CDR3 DNA reads as TGTGCCAGCATGAAGCCTTCGCAGGGACCCGTCGCCTACGAGCAGTACTTC. It translates to CASMKPSQGPVAYEQYF.

V gene TRBV5-5 combines with J gene TRBJ2-7; D is unresolved. In germline, CDR1 is SGHKS, CDR2 YYEKEE (reference sequence). Trimming left V 1 base short and J 3 bases short, with 20 bases between. The CDR3 contains 17 residues. This chain's CDR3 is CASSLNPGSWSLYEQYF. DNA of the CDR3: TGTGCCAGCAGCTTGAATCCTGGGTCCTGGTCACTCTACGAGCAGTACTTC.

This clonotype has a handful of counts. V usage is TRBV20-1 and J usage is TRBJ2-5; D is perhaps TRBD2 (6 bases). V was shortened by 3 bases and J by 2 bases, with 10 bases between the two germline ends. CDR1 is DFQATT, CDR2 SNEGSKA, per germline (reference sequence). The CDR3 spans 13 residues. The CDR3 reads CSASSAGQETQYF. DNA of the CDR3: TGCAGTGCTAGTTCTGCGGGGCAAGAGACCCAGTACTTC.

This clonotype appeared a few times. J is TRBJ2-1 and V is TRBV30, with TRBD2 identical over 9 bases. Trimming at V came to 6 bases and at J to 6 bases, leaving 6 bases not matched to a gene. The CDR3 consists of 13 residues. Germline V lookup: CDR1 GTSNPN, CDR2 SVGIG (reference sequence). CDR3 in DNA: TGTGCCTGCATTAGCGGGAGTTTCAATGAGCAGTTCTTC. The encoded protein is CACISGSFNEQFF.

This clonotype was observed a few times. The chain links TRBV7-8 to TRBJ2-3; 8 bases agree with TRBD2. The J segment lost 2 bases and the V segment lost 6 bases, leaving 10 bases of the junction unmatched. The CDR3 consists of 16 residues. Germline V lookup: CDR1 SGHVS, CDR2 FQNEAQ. The CDR3 region has the DNA TGTGCCAGCAGTGGTCTAAGCGGGAGTGTCACAGATACGCAGTATTTT. Translation: CASSGLSGSVTDTQYF. Filled out from reference TRBV7-8 and TRBJ2-3, the complete variable domain reads GAGVSQSPRYKVAKRGQDVALRCDPISGHVSLFWYQQALGQGPEFLTYFQNEAQLDKSGLPSDRFFAERPEGSVSTLKIQRTQQEDSAVYLCASSGLSGSVTDTQYFGPGTRLTVL.

This clonotype was recorded many times. The chain recombines TRBV20-1 with TRBJ1-4, with D possibly TRBD1 on 5 matching bases. The CDR3 has 14 residues. Germline-derived CDR1 and CDR2 are DFQATT and SNEGSKA (reference sequence). V was shortened by 2 bases and J by 1 base, with 8 bases between the two germline ends. In DNA, the CDR3 is TGCAGTGCTAGACGCGGGGGAACTAATGAAAAACTGTTTTTT. Its protein is CSARRGGTNEKLFF.

This clonotype has at least ten counts. The J gene is TRBJ2-3, the V gene TRBV5-1; D is unclear. The V end was cut by 1 base, the J end by 0 bases, with 9 bases between. This CDR3 spans 15 amino acids. The germline CDR1 and CDR2 sequences are SGHRS and YFSETQ. CDR3 sequence: CASSLMTPSTDTQYF. The CDR3 bases are TGCGCCAGCAGCTTGATGACACCTAGCACAGATACGCAGTATTTT. The whole variable domain, remainder taken from reference TRBV5-1 and TRBJ2-3, is KAGVTQTPRYLIKTRGQQVTLSCSPISGHRSVSWYQQTPGQGLQFLFEYFSETQRNKGNFPGRFSGRQFSNSRSEMNVSTLELGDSALYLCASSLMTPSTDTQYFGPGTRLTVL.

This clonotype came up a few times. The chain joins TRBV5-1 to TRBJ2-3; D is possibly TRBD2 (6 bases). V dropped 2 bases and J dropped 2 bases, with 18 bases sitting between them. This CDR3 region has 17 residues. The germline V gene has CDR1 SGHRS and CDR2 YFSETQ. CDR3 DNA: TGCGCCAGCAGCTTCGACCCTAGCGCCCTATTCACAGATACGCAGTATTTT. This sequence encodes CASSFDPSALFTDTQYF.

This clonotype was counted between two and nine times. Here the CDR3 reads CASSPQVGNTGELFF. CDR3 coding DNA: TGTGCCAGCAGCCCACAGGTCGGAAACACCGGGGAGCTGTTTTTT. The chain couples TRBV14 to TRBJ2-2; TRBD1 might be the D (5 bases). Trimming shortened V by 4 bases and J by 2 bases, and 11 bases separated the two germline ends. CDR3 length: 15 residues. Germline CDR1 reads SGHDN; CDR2 reads FVKESK.

This clonotype was detected ten times or more. This sequence joins TRBV9 and TRBJ2-5, with TRBD2 matching 9 bases. The trim removed 0 bases at V and 4 bases at J, leaving 7 bases unmatched. This CDR3 is 16 amino acids long. The germline V gene encodes CDR1 SGDLS and CDR2 YYNGEE. The CDR3: CASSVGIAGVGETQYF. DNA for the CDR3: TGTGCCAGCAGCGTAGGGATAGCGGGAGTGGGAGAGACCCAGTACTTC.

As to this clonotype: A read error is possible here, since a much larger clone lies one base away. The CDR3 does not close with the conserved phenylalanine or tryptophan, likely indicating a read error. The V call is TRBV12-3 or TRBV12-4, the J call TRBJ1-2; D is undetermined. This CDR3 contains 12 residues. V was shortened by 6 bases and J by 8 bases, with 13 bases between the two germline ends. The CDR3 bases are TGTGCCAGCAGCCCCGGTCCGAGGGGCTACACCTCC. It translates to CASSPGPRGYTS.